The 10 T cell receptor beta chains given below trace back to one sample, sequenced in a study of T cells after yellow fever vaccination. Via MiXCR, TCRdb re-called the 5' RACE reads, giving one row per CDR3 protein. The sample contains 200,000 to 300,000 distinct CDR3 sequences, roughly 6.8% of which appear only once. This specimen was CD4+ T cells sorted from PBMCs, taken on the day of the yellow fever booster vaccination. Every receptor here comes from a man younger than 45 who received the YFV17D yellow fever vaccine.

Ten or more counts support this clonotype. The chain uses TRBV12-3 or TRBV12-4 and TRBJ2-3, with D perhaps matching TRBD2 (6 bases). The CDR3 is 17 residues long. V was cut by 8 bases and J by 2 bases, with 23 bases left in between. The CDR3 region has the DNA TGTGCCAGCGCCCCATGGAGAGGAGGGGTCAACACAGATACGCAGTATTTT. Amino acids: CASAPWRGGVNTDTQYF.

J is TRBJ2-1 and V is TRBV2, with TRBD2 matching over 9 bases. Germline V CDR1 and CDR2: SNHLY, FYNNEI. Trimming removed 5 bases from V and 9 bases from J; junction bases left unmatched: 20. The CDR3 is made up of 18 amino acids. DNA of the CDR3: TGTGCCAGCAGTCCCCAGTTCCCCGTAGCGGGAGTTTTTCCTGAGCAGTTCTTC. It codes for CASSPQFPVAGVFPEQFF.

This clonotype was recorded many times. This chain joins TRBV28 and TRBJ2-1, with TRBD1 matching over 8 bases. The CDR3 totals 13 residues. The junction had 6 bases not matched to a gene; V was cut back by 5 bases and J by 9 bases. Germline V gene lookup returns CDR1 MDHEN and CDR2 SYDVKM. The CDR3 reads CASSPTTGAEQFF. In DNA form, the CDR3 reads TGTGCCAGCAGTCCAACGACAGGGGCTGAGCAGTTCTTC.

This chain joins TRBV7-2 and TRBJ2-3; a weak D match, TRBD2 (6 bases). Germline loops: CDR1 SGHTA, CDR2 FQGNSA. CDR3 length equals 15 residues. V dropped 0 bases and J dropped 4 bases, with 11 bases sitting between them. In DNA form, the CDR3 reads TGTGCCAGCAGCTTAGCGGGAGAGCGGGCAGATACGCAGTATTTT. Translated: CASSLAGERADTQYF. The variable domain in full, completed from reference TRBV7-2 and TRBJ2-3, reads GAGVSQSPSNKVTEKGKDVELRCDPISGHTALYWYRQSLGQGLEFLIYFQGNSAPDKSGLPSDRFSAERTGGSVSTLTIQRTQQEDSAVYLCASSLAGERADTQYFGPGTRLTVL.

This clonotype has more than one count but fewer than ten. The chain uses TRBV20-1 and TRBJ2-1; maybe TRBD2 (6 bases). Trimming pared 6 bases from V and 5 bases from J, leaving 14 bases between. The CDR3 has 13 residues. In germline, CDR1 is DFQATT, CDR2 SNEGSKA (reference sequence). The CDR3 DNA sequence: TGCAGTGCCGCGGGACTCGTACACAATGAGCAGTTCTTC. Residues: CSAAGLVHNEQFF.

This clonotype was picked up a small number of times. The rearrangement links TRBV12-3 or TRBV12-4 to TRBJ2-1, with D hard to call. CDR3 length: 15 residues. The V end was cut by 3 bases, the J end by 5 bases, with 14 bases between. CDR3 amino acids: CASSFSASGNNEQFF. In DNA, the CDR3 is TGTGCCAGCAGTTTTAGTGCCTCGGGCAACAATGAGCAGTTCTTC.

The sample holds a few counts of this clonotype. The chain employs TRBV23-1 and TRBJ2-7, with 7 bases fitting TRBD2. TRBV23-1 is reported as an ORF; its role is uncertain. V was pared by 11 bases and J by 3 bases, with 10 bases of the junction left unmatched. This CDR3 has 13 residues. CDR3 in DNA: TGCGCCCCCGCGGGGGAACGAGGCTACGAGCAGTACTTC. The encoded protein is CAPAGERGYEQYF.

This chain joins TRBV18 and TRBJ2-5; tentatively, D is TRBD2 (6 bases). The germline V gene encodes CDR1 KGHSH and CDR2 LQKENI. Trimming took off 1 base at V and 5 bases at J, with 14 bases between the two ends. The CDR3 runs to 15 residues. In DNA form, the CDR3 reads TGTGCCAGCTCACCACTTGGAGGGCCCGGGGAGACCCAGTACTTC. Protein product: CASSPLGGPGETQYF.

V usage is TRBV6-5 and J usage is TRBJ1-1, with D maybe TRBD1 (5 bases). Germline V lookup: CDR1 MNHEY, CDR2 SVGAGI. CDR3 length equals 16 residues. The V and J ends lost 0 bases and 3 bases respectively, with 14 bases between them. CDR3 nucleotide sequence: TGTGCCAGCAGTTACTCCCCAGGGAAGGTTGACACTGAAGCTTTCTTT. Amino acid sequence: CASSYSPGKVDTEAFF.

Many counts were recorded for this clonotype. The gene calls are TRBV29-1 and TRBJ2-2, with 7 nucleotides matching TRBD1. The CDR3 is 13 residues long. With V trimmed by 6 bases and J by 2 bases, 3 bases remained unmatched. CDR1 SQVTM and CDR2 ANQGSEA come from the germline V gene. CDR3 region: CSVRDSNTGELFF. The CDR3 DNA is TGCAGCGTAAGGGACAGCAACACCGGGGAGCTGTTTTTT.